These 30 T cell receptor beta chains share one sample of origin, sequenced in a study of vaccination and CD4 T cells after COVID-19. These receptors' antigens are unknown. Treatment defined: approximately 9-day PBMC culture with coronavirus spike peptide pools or control peptides (ViraFEST assay). Harvesting of the unexposed donor's CD4+ T cells predated the COVID-19 pandemic (2011-2018). Researchers used the Oncomine TCR Beta short-read assay to sequence DNA from cultured CD4+ T cells. In TCRdb, the PCR reads were re-called with MiXCR into one record per CDR3 protein. The table lists roughly 3,700 distinct CDR3 sequences, 70% to 80% of them singletons. The sequenced sample consisted of CD4+ T cells from blood, cultured in vitro. These receptors were obtained from a human donor in good health.

The rearrangement uses TRBV27 and TRBJ2-5, with 9 nucleotides matching TRBD2. The V and J ends lost 6 bases and 4 bases, in that order; junction bases with no gene match: 9. The CDR3 is 15 amino acids. CDR1 is MNHEY and CDR2 is SMNVEV in the germline V gene (reference sequence). The CDR3 sequence is CASRVAGAGIETQYF. The CDR3 nucleotides read TGTGCCAGCAGAGTAGCGGGAGCGGGGATAGAGACCCAGTACTTC.

The V call is TRBV20-1, the J call TRBJ2-4; no firm D call. Germline V lookup: CDR1 DFQATT, CDR2 SNEGSKA (reference sequence). The CDR3 consists of 14 residues. Deletions cut 3 bases from V and 0 bases from J, with 9 bases between. CDR3 sequence reads: CSASSRLAKNIQYF. The CDR3 region has the DNA TGCAGTGCTAGCTCTAGATTAGCCAAAAACATTCAGTACTTC.

The gene calls are TRBV19 and TRBJ1-5; TRBD1 matches at 10 bases. CDR3 length: 18 amino acids. The germline CDR1 and CDR2 sequences are LNHDA and SQIVND (reference sequence). Unmatched junction bases numbered 17, after V lost 3 bases and J lost 9 bases. Here the CDR3 reads CASSIGATGTGALGPQHF. CDR3 DNA sequence: TGTGCCAGTAGTATCGGCGCCACCGGGACAGGGGCCCTGGGGCCCCAGCATTTT.

This clonotype was seen a handful of times. J is TRBJ1-1 and V is TRBV19; 9 nucleotides match TRBD1. CDR1 is LNHDA and CDR2 is SQIVND in the germline V gene (reference sequence). J gave up 7 bases and V 7 bases, and 13 bases lay outside the gene matches. This CDR3 is built from 15 residues. The CDR3 sequence: CASKGLIQGAFEAFF. The CDR3 region has the DNA TGTGCCAGTAAGGGCCTAATACAGGGGGCCTTTGAAGCTTTCTTT.

This clonotype appeared a single time. The V and J genes are TRBV7-2 and TRBJ2-5; possibly TRBD1 for D (6 bases). V was cut by 5 bases and J by 4 bases, with 14 bases left in between. The CDR3 has 14 amino acids. Germline V CDR1 and CDR2: SGHTA, FQGNSA. CDR3: CASSLGAGAETQYF. The CDR3 coding sequence is TGTGCCAGCAGCCTCGGGGCAGGGGCAGAGACCCAGTACTTC.

V usage is TRBV10-1 and J usage is TRBJ2-5, with TRBD2 matching over 8 bases. The CDR3 is 14 amino acids. V shed 6 bases, J shed 5 bases, and the junction held 8 bases outside the gene matches. Germline V CDR1 and CDR2: WNHNN, SYGVQD (reference sequence). CDR3 nucleotides: TGCGCCAGCAGCCCAGCGGGGGCTGGGGAGACCCAGTACTTC. It specifies CASSPAGAGETQYF.

The CDR3 loop reads CASSAGLANYGYTF. In DNA, the CDR3 is TGTGCCAGCAGTGCGGGGTTAGCTAACTATGGCTACACCTTC. The chain recombines TRBV7-9 with TRBJ1-2; D unclear. The germline gives CDR1 SEHNR, CDR2 FQNEAQ (reference sequence). Between the trimmed V and J ends, which lost 6 bases and 0 bases, there was a span of 11 bases. The CDR3 has 14 residues.

The chain joins TRBV7-8 to TRBJ2-7, with a weak D call TRBD2 (7 bases). The CDR3 sequence is 17 residues long. V was shortened by 5 bases and J by 6 bases, with 26 bases between the two germline ends. Looked up from germline, CDR1 is SGHVS and CDR2 is FQNEAQ. The CDR3 sequence is CASSPPLRENPRGEQYF. CDR3 in DNA: TGTGCCAGCAGCCCCCCCTTGCGGGAGAATCCCAGGGGCGAGCAGTACTTC.

The chain employs TRBV6-1 and TRBJ1-1, with TRBD1 identical over 7 bases. CDR3 length: 14 residues. CDR1 and CDR2 from the germline V gene are MNHNS and SASEGT. Trimming removed 5 bases from V and 12 bases from J; junction bases left unmatched: 15. The CDR3 loop is CASSLDRPLKTTFF. The CDR3 coding sequence is TGTGCCAGCAGTCTGGACAGGCCCCTAAAGACAACTTTCTTT.

The chain employs TRBV7-6 and TRBJ2-5; D might be TRBD1 (6 bases). The CDR3 extends over 16 amino acids. Trimming removed 1 base at V and 3 bases at J, with 15 bases between. CDR1 and CDR2 (germline): SGHVS, FNYEAQ. The CDR3 DNA follows: TGTGCCAGCAGCTTAGAGGGGGTAGGGTACGAAGAGACCCAGTACTTC. It translates to CASSLEGVGYEETQYF.

This sequence joins TRBV7-9 and TRBJ2-7; unclear D gene. The CDR3 length is 13 residues. Per germline, CDR1 SEHNR and CDR2 FQNEAQ (reference sequence). The germline V and J ends were trimmed by 2 bases and 4 bases, with 9 bases remaining between them. CDR3 in amino acids: CASSLRAPYEQYF. The CDR3 coding sequence is TGTGCCAGCAGCTTAAGGGCGCCATACGAGCAGTACTTC.

The chain recombines TRBV7-9 with TRBJ1-3, with 7 bases that match TRBD1. The trim removed 6 bases at V and 4 bases at J, leaving 12 bases unmatched. CDR3 length equals 16 residues. Germline assignment: CDR1 SEHNR and CDR2 FQNEAQ (reference sequence). This CDR3 is CASRPNRGSLGNTIYF. CDR3 nucleotide sequence: TGTGCCAGCAGGCCTAACAGGGGTTCCCTCGGAAACACCATATATTTT.

The chain links TRBV7-9 to TRBJ2-7; D not certain. The CDR3 loop spans 12 amino acids. Germline CDR1 is SEHNR and CDR2 is FQNEAQ (reference sequence). With 2 bases removed from V and 3 bases from J, the gap between germline ends came to 5 bases. The CDR3 nucleotides read TGTGCCAGCAGCTTACCCTACTACGAGCAGTACTTC. It is translated as CASSLPYYEQYF.

The chain carries TRBV15 and TRBJ1-1; no clear D gene. CDR3 length: 14 residues. Germline loops: CDR1 LNHNV, CDR2 YYDKDF (reference sequence). V dropped 0 bases and J dropped 2 bases, with 7 bases sitting between them. The CDR3 DNA reads as TGTGCCACCAGCAGAGAGGGGATAAACACTGAAGCTTTCTTT. This codes for CATSREGINTEAFF.

V is TRBV7-2 and J is TRBJ1-3; D is possibly TRBD1 (6 bases). CDR1 and CDR2 (germline): SGHTA, FQGNSA. V was shortened by 4 bases and J by 7 bases, with 14 bases between the two germline ends. The CDR3 covers 14 residues. The CDR3 nucleotides read TGTGCCAGCAGCTCCGGACAGAGTAGGAACACCATATATTTT. Amino acids: CASSSGQSRNTIYF.

The chain carries TRBV6-5 and TRBJ1-2; D might be TRBD1 (5 bases). The CDR3 has 13 amino acids. Germline CDR1 and CDR2: MNHEY and SVGAGI. V was clipped by 0 bases and J by 6 bases, with 8 bases between them. As DNA, the CDR3 is TGTGCCAGCAGTTACTCGGGGGAGGATGGCTACACCTTC. Protein sequence: CASSYSGEDGYTF.

The chain couples TRBV20-1 to TRBJ2-5; D gene unclear. The CDR3 totals 14 residues. The germline V and J ends were trimmed by 0 bases and 5 bases, with 13 bases remaining between them. Germline CDR1 is DFQATT and CDR2 is SNEGSKA (reference sequence). The CDR3 DNA reads TGCAGTGCTAGAGATTCCCGGTCTGGTGAGACCCAGTACTTC. Its translation: CSARDSRSGETQYF.

This chain uses TRBV20-1 with TRBJ1-5; possibly TRBD1 for D (6 bases). Trimming removed 6 bases at V and 2 bases at J, with 11 bases between. This CDR3 is built from 13 residues. Germline V gene lookup returns CDR1 DFQATT and CDR2 SNEGSKA (reference sequence). This CDR3 is CSATDRCNQPQHF. In DNA, the CDR3 is TGCAGTGCCACCGACAGGTGCAATCAGCCCCAGCATTTT.

Turning to this clonotype: One end of the junction varies from germline; a read error may be responsible. The genes are TRBV7-9 and TRBJ1-1; TRBD1 aligns across 8 bases. Germline V gives CDR1 SEHNR, CDR2 FQNEAQ (reference sequence). There are 14 residues in the CDR3. The DNA of the CDR3 is TGCGCCAGCAGCTTGGGTAACAGGGGGACTGAAGCTTTCTTT. It codes for CASSLGNRGTEAFF.

Relative to its sample, this clonotype is medium-sized (0.01 to 0.1%). The V and J genes are TRBV7-9 and TRBJ2-5, with D tentatively TRBD2 (6 bases). CDR1 and CDR2 (germline): SEHNR, FQNEAQ (reference sequence). V lost 0 bases and J lost 5, with 10 bases in between. The CDR3 is 14 residues long. This CDR3 is CASSLARGWETQYF. The DNA for the CDR3 is TGTGCCAGCAGCTTAGCCCGGGGGTGGGAGACCCAGTACTTC.

In DNA, the CDR3 is TGTGCCAGCTCACCGGGACAGGGGGCCTACACCTACGAGCAGTACTTC. As protein: CASSPGQGAYTYEQYF. The chain combines TRBV18 with TRBJ2-7, with 12 bases fitting TRBD1. Looked up from germline, CDR1 is KGHSH and CDR2 is LQKENI. V trimming: 3 bases; J trimming: 2 bases; junction bases outside the gene matches: 5. The length of the CDR3 is 16 residues.

This clonotype has only a few counts. The rearrangement links TRBV15 to TRBJ2-3; no definite D call. Trimming stripped 4 bases from V and 2 bases from J, with 4 bases between. The V gene's germline CDR1 is LNHNV and CDR2 YYDKDF (reference sequence). This CDR3 region has 12 residues. In DNA, the CDR3 is TGTGCCACCAGCAAACTCACAGATACGCAGTATTTT. This sequence encodes CATSKLTDTQYF.

This chain joins TRBV19 and TRBJ2-4; the D gene could be TRBD1 or TRBD2 (7 bases each). The germline V and J ends were trimmed by 3 bases and 1 base, with 13 bases remaining between them. From germline, CDR1 is LNHDA and CDR2 SQIVND (reference sequence). This CDR3 region has 16 residues. CDR3 bases: TGTGCCAGTAGTATGTGGGAGGGGGCGGCCAAAAACATTCAGTACTTC. It is translated as CASSMWEGAAKNIQYF.

The V call is TRBV2, the J call TRBJ2-5; 9 bases agree with TRBD2. Germline CDR1 SNHLY, CDR2 FYNNEI. This CDR3 comprises 15 residues. V lost 3 bases, J lost 5 bases, and 7 bases stayed unmatched. Here the CDR3 reads CASSETLAGPETQYF. The CDR3 nucleotides read TGTGCCAGCAGTGAGACGCTAGCGGGACCCGAGACCCAGTACTTC.

In DNA, the CDR3 is TGTGCCTGGAGTAGGATCGGGTCAGAGACCCAGTACTTC. Amino acid sequence: CAWSRIGSETQYF. The rearrangement links TRBV30 to TRBJ2-5, with unresolved D. V shed 2 bases and J shed 4 bases, with 11 bases lying between them. This CDR3 spans 13 amino acids. The germline V gene has CDR1 GTSNPN and CDR2 SVGIG (reference sequence).

The chain has TRBV20-1 and TRBJ2-3; D perhaps matches TRBD2 (6 bases). CDR3 size: 14 residues. Germline V gene sequence: CDR1 DFQATT, CDR2 SNEGSKA (reference sequence). V lost 6 bases, J lost 0 bases, and 13 bases lay in between. The CDR3 region is CSAARGISTDTQYF. CDR3 nucleotide sequence: TGCAGTGCCGCCCGGGGGATTAGCACAGATACGCAGTATTTT.

The chain combines TRBV10-1 with TRBJ2-5; the D gene is possibly TRBD2 (5 bases). This CDR3 contains 13 residues. V lost 2 bases and J lost 5, with 9 bases in between. CDR1 and CDR2 from the germline V gene are WNHNN and SYGVQD (reference sequence). The DNA of the CDR3 is TGCGCCAGCAGTGAGCGGGGTCGGGAGACCCAGTACTTC. Its protein is CASSERGRETQYF.

Here the CDR3 DNA reads TGTGCCAGCAGCTTAGTCGAAGCTTTCTTT. Translated: CASSLVEAFF. The J gene is TRBJ1-1, the V gene TRBV11-2; D not resolved. The CDR3 covers 10 residues. The germline CDR1 and CDR2 sequences are SGHAT and FQNNGV. V was pared by 1 base and J by 8 bases, with 2 bases between.

The V and J genes are TRBV19 and TRBJ1-3, with a tentative D call TRBD1 (5 bases). Germline values: CDR1 LNHDA, CDR2 SQIVND (reference sequence). The CDR3 is 16 residues long. Trimming stripped 1 base from V and 2 bases from J, with 12 bases between. For the CDR3, the DNA is TGTGCCAGTAGTATAGGGGGCCGGGGCGCTGGAAACACCATATATTTT. Translation: CASSIGGRGAGNTIYF.

V gene TRBV6-5 combines with J gene TRBJ2-5, with D uncertain. The CDR3 length is 12 residues. CDR1 is MNHEY and CDR2 is SVGAGI in the germline V gene. Trimming took off 0 bases at V and 5 bases at J, with 4 bases between the two ends. In DNA form, the CDR3 reads TGTGCCAGCAGTTACTCACCGGAGACCCAGTACTTC. Translation gives CASSYSPETQYF.